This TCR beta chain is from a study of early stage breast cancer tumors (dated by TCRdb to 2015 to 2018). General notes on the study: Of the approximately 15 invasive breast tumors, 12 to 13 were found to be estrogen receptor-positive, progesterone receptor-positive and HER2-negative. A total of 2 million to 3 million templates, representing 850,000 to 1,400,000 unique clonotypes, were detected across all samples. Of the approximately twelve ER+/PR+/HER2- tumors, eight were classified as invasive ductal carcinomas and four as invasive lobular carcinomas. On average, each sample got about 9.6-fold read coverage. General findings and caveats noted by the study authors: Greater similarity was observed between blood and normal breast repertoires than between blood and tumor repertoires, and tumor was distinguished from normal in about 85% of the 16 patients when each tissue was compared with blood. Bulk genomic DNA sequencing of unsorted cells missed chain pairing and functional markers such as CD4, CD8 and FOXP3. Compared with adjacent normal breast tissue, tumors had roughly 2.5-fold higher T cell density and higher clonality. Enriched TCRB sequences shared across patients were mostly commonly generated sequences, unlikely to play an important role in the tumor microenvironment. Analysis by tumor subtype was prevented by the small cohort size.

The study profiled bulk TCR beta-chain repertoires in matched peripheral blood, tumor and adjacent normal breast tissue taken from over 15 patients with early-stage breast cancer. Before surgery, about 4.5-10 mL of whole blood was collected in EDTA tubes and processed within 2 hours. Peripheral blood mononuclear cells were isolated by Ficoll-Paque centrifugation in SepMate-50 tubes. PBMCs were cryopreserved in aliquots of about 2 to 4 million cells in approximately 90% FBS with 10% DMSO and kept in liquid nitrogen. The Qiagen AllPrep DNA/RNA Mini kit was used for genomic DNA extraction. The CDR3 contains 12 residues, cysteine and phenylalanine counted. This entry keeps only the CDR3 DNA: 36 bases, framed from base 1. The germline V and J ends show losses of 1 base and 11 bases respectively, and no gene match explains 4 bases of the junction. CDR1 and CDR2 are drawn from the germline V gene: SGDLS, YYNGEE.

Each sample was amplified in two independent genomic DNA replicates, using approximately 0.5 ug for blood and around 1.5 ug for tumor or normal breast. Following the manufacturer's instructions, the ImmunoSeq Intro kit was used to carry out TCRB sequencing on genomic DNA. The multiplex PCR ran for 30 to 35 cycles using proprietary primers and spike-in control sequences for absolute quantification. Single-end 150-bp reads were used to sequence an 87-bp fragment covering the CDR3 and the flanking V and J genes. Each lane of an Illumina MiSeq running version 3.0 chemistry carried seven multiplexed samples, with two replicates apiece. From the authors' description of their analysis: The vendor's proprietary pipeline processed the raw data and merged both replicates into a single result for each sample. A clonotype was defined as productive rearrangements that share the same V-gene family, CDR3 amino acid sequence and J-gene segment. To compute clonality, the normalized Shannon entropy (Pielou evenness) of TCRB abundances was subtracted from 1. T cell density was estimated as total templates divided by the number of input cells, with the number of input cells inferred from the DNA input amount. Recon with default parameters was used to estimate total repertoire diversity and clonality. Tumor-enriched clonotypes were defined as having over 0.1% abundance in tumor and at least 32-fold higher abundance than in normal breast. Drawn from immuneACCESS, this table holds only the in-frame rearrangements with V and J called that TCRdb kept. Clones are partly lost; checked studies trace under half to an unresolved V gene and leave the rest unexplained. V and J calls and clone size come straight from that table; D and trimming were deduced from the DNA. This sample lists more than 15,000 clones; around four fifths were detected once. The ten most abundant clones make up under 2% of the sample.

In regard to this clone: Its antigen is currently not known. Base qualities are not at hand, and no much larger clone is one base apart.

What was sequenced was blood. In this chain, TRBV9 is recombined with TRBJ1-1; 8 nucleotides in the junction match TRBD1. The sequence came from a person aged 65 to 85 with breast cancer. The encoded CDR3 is CASSVPGGSAFF. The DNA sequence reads TGTGCCAGCAGCGTACCAGGGGGCTCGGCTTTCTTT.